This T cell receptor beta chain came from a study of monozygotic twins with inflammatory bowel disease. Whole blood without T cell sorting served as the source of isolated total RNA. Across eight separate reactions for each sample, cDNA was made. During cDNA synthesis, UMIs that each contained a 6-nucleotide sample barcode were added by means of template switching. Each CDR3 protein gets one entry in TCRdb, which reprocessed the 5' RACE reads and gives no DNA. This table holds about 450,000 distinct CDR3 sequences. Sequencing used blood. The TCR sequence derives from a human donor with ulcerative colitis or Crohn's disease, or a healthy co-twin of an affected twin (not recorded which).

The CDR3 reads CASIPTDSGNTIYF. The V gene is TRBV9, the J gene TRBJ1-3; TCRdb names TRBD1, which stays unverified in the absence of DNA. This CDR3 spans 14 amino acids. Germline V gene data show CDR1 as SGDLS and CDR2 as YYNGEE.